This T cell receptor beta chain was documented in a study of blood T cells in healthy people across ages. It was with a sample-barcoded 5' primer and a J-beta primer mix that a second PCR of roughly 6 to 12 cycles was run. TCRdb itself ran the 5' RACE reads through MiXCR, one entry per CDR3 protein. The sample consists of some 900,000 distinct CDR3 sequences, 45% to 50% of them appearing once. Trimming pared 1 base from V and 3 bases from J, leaving 7 bases between. Germline V gives CDR1 LGHDT, CDR2 YNNKEL (reference sequence). The CDR3 is made up of 15 amino acids. This clonotype has more than one count but fewer than ten.

The genes are TRBV3-1 and TRBJ2-6, with D perhaps TRBD1 (6 bases). The clonotype comes from a man younger than 45 in good health. The sample consisted of blood. CDR3 loop: CASSQGQDGANVLTF. CDR3 DNA: TGTGCCAGCAGCCAAGGACAGGATGGGGCCAACGTCCTGACTTTC.